This T cell receptor (beta chain) derives from a study of T cell responses to AZD1222 COVID-19 vaccine. The CDR3 contains 18 residues. CDR1 SGHTA and CDR2 FQGTGA come from the germline V gene. Trimming cost V 2 bases and J 4 bases; bases outside gene matches: 7. Data came from immunoSEQ multiplex PCR; TCRdb stores just in-frame clones and leaves some out. The table shows about 150,000 clones, with roughly 92% occurring only once. Notes on the study in general: Epitopes outside B.1.351 and B.1.1.7 mutated regions reportedly drew nearly half of spike TCRs. Repertoires were obtained only post-peak T cell response. Recipients of two AZD1222 doses showed rising Spike-specific TCR breadth and depth. Clonal diversity was possibly underestimated, and white British individuals and females predominated among donors.

Of note for this clone: Antigen unknown.

This sample comprised peripheral blood, obtained on day 0 of AZD1222 vaccination. V usage is TRBV7-3 and J usage is TRBJ2-1; 14 positions match TRBD2. The source is an adult in good health. CDR3 DNA: TGTGCCAGCAGCTTAGGGACTAGCGGGAGATGGGCTTACAATGAGCAGTTCTTC. This encodes CASSLGTSGRWAYNEQFF.